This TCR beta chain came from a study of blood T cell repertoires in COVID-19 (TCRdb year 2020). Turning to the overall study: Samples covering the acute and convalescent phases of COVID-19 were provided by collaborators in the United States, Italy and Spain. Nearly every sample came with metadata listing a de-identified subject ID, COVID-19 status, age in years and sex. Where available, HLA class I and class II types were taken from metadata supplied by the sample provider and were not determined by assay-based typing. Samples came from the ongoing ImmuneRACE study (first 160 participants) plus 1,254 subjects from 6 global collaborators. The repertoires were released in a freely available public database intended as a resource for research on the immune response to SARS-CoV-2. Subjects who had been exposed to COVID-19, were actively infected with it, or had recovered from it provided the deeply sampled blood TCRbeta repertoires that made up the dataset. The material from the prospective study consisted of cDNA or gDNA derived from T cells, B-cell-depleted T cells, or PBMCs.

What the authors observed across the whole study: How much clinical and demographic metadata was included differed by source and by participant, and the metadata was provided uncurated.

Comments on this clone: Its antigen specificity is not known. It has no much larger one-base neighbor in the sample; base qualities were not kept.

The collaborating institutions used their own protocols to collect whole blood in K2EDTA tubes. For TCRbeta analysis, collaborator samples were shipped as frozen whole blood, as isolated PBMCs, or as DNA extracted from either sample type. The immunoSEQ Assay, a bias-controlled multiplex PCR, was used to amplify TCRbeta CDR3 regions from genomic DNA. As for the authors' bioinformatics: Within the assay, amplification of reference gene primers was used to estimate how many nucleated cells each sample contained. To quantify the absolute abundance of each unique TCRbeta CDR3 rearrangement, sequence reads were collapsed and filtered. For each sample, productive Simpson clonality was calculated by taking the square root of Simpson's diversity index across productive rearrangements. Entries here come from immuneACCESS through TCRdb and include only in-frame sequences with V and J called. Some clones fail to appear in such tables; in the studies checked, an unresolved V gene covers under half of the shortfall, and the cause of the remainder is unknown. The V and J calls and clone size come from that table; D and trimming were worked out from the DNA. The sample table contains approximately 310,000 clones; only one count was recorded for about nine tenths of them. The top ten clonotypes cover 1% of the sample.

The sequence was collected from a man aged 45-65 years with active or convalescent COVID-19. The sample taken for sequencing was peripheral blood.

CDR3 reads: CASGGPMNTEAFF. The DNA reads TGTGCCAGCGGGGGCCCCATGAACACTGAAGCTTTCTTT. Recombination joined TRBV5-6 with TRBJ1-1, with TRBD1 perhaps the D gene, on 6 matching bases. The CDR3 holds 13 amino acids from the cysteine to the phenylalanine. The retained sequence is limited to the CDR3, 39 bases, with the frame set at the first base. V is reduced by 7 bases and J by 0 bases, leaving a spacing of 10 bases between them. CDR1 SGHDT and CDR2 YYEEEE are derived from the germline V gene.